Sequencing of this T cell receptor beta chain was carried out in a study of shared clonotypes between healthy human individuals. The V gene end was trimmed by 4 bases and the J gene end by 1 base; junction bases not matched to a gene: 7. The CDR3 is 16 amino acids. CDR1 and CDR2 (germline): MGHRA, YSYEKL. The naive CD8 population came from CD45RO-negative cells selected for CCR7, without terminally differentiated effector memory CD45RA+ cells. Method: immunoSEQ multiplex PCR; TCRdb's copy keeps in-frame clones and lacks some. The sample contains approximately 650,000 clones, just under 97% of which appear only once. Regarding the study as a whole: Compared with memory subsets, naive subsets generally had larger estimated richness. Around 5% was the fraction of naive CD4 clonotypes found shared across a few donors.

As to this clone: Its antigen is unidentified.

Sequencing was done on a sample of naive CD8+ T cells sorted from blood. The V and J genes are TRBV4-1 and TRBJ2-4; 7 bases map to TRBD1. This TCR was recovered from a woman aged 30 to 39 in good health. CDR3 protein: CASSLWTGEAKNIQYF. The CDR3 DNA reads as TGCGCCAGCAGCCTCTGGACAGGAGAGGCCAAAAACATTCAGTACTTC.